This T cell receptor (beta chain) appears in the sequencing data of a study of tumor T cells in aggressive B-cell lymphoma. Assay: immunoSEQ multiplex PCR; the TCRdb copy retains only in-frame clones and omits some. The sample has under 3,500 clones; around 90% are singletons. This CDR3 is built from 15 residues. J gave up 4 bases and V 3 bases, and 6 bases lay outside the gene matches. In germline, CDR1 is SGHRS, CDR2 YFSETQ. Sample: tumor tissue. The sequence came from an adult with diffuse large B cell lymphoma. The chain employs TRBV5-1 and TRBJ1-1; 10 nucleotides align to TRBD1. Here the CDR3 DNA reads TGCGCCAGCAGCTCCGGGACAGGGGCGGGCACTGAAGCTTTCTTT. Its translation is CASSSGTGAGTEAFF.